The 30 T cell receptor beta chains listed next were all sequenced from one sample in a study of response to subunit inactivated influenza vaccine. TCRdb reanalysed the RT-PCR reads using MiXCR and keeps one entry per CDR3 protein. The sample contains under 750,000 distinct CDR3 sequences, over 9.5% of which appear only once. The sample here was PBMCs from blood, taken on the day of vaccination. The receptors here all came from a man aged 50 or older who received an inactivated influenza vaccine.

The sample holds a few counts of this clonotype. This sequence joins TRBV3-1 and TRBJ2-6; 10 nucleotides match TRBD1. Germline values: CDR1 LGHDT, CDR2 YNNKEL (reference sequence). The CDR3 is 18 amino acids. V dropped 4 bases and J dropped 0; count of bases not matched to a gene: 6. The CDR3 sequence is CASSPTGGHYSGANVLTF. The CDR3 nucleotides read TGTGCCAGCAGCCCGACAGGGGGCCACTACTCTGGGGCCAACGTCCTGACTTTC.

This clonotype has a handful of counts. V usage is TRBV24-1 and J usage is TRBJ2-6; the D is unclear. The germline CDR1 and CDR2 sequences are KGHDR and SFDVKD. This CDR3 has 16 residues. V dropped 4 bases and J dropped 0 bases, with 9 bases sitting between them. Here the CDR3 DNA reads TGTGCCACCAGTGACTCCGACCGCTCTGGGGCCAACGTCCTGACTTTC. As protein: CATSDSDRSGANVLTF.

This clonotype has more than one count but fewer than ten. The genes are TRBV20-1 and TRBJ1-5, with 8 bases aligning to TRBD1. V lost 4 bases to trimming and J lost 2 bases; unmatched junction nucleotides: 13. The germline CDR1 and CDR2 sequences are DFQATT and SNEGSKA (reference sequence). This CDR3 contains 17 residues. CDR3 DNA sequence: TGCAGTGCTAATGGGCAGGGGGCTCCCCTGGGCAATCAGCCCCAGCATTTT. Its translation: CSANGQGAPLGNQPQHF.

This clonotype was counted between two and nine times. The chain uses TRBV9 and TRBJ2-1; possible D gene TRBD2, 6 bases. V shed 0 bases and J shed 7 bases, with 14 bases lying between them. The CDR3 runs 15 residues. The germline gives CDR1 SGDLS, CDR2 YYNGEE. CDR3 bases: TGTGCCAGCAGCGTAGAACTACTCCGGGGGAATGAGCAGTTCTTC. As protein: CASSVELLRGNEQFF.

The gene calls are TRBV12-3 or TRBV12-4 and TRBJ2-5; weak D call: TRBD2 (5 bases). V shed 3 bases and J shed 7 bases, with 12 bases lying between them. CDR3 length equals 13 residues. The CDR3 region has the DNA TGTGCCAGCAGTTTTAACGCCCGGGGGACCCAGTACTTC. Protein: CASSFNARGTQYF.

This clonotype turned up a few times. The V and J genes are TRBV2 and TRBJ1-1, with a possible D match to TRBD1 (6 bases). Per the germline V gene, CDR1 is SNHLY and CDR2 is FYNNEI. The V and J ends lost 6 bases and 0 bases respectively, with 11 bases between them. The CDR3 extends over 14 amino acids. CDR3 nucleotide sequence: TGTGCCAGCAGAACCGGGACACTGAACACTGAAGCTTTCTTT. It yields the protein CASRTGTLNTEAFF.

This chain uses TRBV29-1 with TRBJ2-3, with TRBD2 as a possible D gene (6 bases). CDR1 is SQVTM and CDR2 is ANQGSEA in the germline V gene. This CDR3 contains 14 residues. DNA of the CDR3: TGCATCGTCCGACTAGTTTTAATCACAGATACGCAGTATTTT. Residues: CIVRLVLITDTQYF.

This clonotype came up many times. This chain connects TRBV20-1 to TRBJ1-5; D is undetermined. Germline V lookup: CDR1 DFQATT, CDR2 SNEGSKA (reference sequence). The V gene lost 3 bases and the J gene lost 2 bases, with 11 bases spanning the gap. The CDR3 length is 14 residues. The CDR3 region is CSARSGVGNQPQHF. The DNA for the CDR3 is TGCAGTGCTAGGAGCGGGGTAGGCAATCAGCCCCAGCATTTT.

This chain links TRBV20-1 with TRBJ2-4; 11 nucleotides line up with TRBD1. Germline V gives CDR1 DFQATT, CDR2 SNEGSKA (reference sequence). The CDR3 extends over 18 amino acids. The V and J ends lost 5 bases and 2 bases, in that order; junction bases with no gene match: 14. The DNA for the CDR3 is TGCAGTGCTCAAACCAAAGGACAGGGGGCTCTATCCAAAAACATTCAGTACTTC. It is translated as CSAQTKGQGALSKNIQYF.

CDR3 region: CSAIYSGRAQETQYF. In DNA, the CDR3 is TGCAGTGCTATTTATAGCGGGAGGGCACAAGAGACCCAGTACTTC. The gene calls are TRBV20-1 and TRBJ2-5, with 11 bases matching TRBD2. J lost 2 bases, V lost 4 bases, and 6 bases had no gene match. Germline lookup yields CDR1 DFQATT and CDR2 SNEGSKA (reference sequence). The CDR3 has 15 residues.

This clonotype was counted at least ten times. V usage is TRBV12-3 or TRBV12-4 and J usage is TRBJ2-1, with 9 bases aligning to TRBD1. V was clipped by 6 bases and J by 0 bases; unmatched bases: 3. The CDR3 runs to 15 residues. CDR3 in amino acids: CASSSTGGSYNEQFF. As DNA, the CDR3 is TGTGCCAGCAGCTCGACAGGGGGCTCCTACAATGAGCAGTTCTTC.

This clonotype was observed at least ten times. In nucleotides, the CDR3 is TGCGCCAGCAGCTCTGGAGGGGTTCCTCACTCCTACGAGCAGTACTTC. Translation gives CASSSGGVPHSYEQYF. The chain carries TRBV5-1 and TRBJ2-7; possibly TRBD2 for D (6 bases). Trimming left V 3 bases short and J 0 bases short, with 16 bases between. Germline-derived CDR1 and CDR2 are SGHRS and YFSETQ. The CDR3 loop spans 16 amino acids.

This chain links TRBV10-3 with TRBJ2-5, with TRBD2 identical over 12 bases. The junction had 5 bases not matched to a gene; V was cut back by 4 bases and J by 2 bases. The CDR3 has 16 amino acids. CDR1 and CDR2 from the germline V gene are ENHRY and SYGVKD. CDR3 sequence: CAISGLAGGYQETQYF. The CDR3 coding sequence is TGTGCCATCAGTGGGCTAGCGGGAGGGTATCAAGAGACCCAGTACTTC.

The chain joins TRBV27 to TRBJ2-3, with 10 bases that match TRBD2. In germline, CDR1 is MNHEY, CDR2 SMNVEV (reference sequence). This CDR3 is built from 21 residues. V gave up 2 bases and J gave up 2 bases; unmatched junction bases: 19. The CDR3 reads CASSLVGRLAGGARATDTQYF. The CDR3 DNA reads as TGTGCCAGCAGTTTAGTGGGGAGACTAGCGGGCGGTGCCCGGGCCACAGATACGCAGTATTTT.

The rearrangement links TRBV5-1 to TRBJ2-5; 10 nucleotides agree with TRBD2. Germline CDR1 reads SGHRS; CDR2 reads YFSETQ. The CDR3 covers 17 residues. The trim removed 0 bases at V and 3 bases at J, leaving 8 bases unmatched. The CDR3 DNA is TGCGCCAGCAGCTTGGCCGGGCTAGCGGGGGCAGAAGAGACCCAGTACTTC. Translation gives CASSLAGLAGAEETQYF.

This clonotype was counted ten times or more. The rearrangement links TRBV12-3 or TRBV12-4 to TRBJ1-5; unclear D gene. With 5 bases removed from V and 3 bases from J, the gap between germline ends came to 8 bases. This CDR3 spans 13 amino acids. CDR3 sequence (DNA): TGTGCCAGCAGTCCGCAGCACAATCAGCCCCAGCATTTT. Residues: CASSPQHNQPQHF.

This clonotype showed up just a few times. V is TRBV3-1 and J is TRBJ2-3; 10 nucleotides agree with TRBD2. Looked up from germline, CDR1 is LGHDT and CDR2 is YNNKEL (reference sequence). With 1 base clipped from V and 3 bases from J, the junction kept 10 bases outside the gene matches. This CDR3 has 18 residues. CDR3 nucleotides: TGTGCCAGCAGCCAAGTGCTAGCGGGGGCGAGGGGAACAGATACGCAGTATTTT. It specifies CASSQVLAGARGTDTQYF.

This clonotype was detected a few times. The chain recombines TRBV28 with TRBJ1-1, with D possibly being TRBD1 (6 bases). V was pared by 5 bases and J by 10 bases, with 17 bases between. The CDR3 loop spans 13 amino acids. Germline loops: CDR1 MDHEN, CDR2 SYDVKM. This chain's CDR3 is CASSGEQGRGAFF. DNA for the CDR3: TGTGCCAGCAGTGGGGAACAGGGTCGAGGAGCTTTCTTT.

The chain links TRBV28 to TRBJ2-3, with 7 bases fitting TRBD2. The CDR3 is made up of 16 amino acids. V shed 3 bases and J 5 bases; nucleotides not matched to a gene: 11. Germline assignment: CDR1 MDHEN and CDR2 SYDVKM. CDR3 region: CASSLGLLRQLDTQYF. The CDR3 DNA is TGTGCCAGCAGTTTGGGACTACTACGCCAACTAGATACGCAGTATTTT. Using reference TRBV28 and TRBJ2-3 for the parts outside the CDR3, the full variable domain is DVKVTQSSRYLVKRTGEKVFLECVQDMDHENMFWYRQDPGLGLRLIYFSYDVKMKEKGDIPEGYSVSREKKERFSLILESASTNQTSMYLCASSLGLLRQLDTQYFGPGTRLTVL.

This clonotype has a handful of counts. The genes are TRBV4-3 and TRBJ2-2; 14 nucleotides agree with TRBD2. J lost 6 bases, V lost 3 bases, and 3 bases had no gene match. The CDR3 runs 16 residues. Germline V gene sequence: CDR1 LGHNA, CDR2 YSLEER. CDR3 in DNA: TGCGCCAGCAGCCACGGGACTAGCGGGAGATCCGGGGAGCTGTTTTTT. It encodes CASSHGTSGRSGELFF.

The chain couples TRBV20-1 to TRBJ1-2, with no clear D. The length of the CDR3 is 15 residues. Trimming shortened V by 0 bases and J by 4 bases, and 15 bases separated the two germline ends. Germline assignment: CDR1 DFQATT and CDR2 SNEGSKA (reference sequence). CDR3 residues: CSARERARFGYGYTF. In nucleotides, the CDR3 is TGCAGTGCTAGAGAGCGAGCGAGGTTTGGCTATGGCTACACCTTC.

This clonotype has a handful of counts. Here the CDR3 reads CASDTGTLPPNTGELFF. The CDR3 DNA sequence: TGTGCCAGTGACACCGGGACGCTCCCTCCGAACACCGGGGAGCTGTTTTTT. The rearrangement uses TRBV19 and TRBJ2-2; D tentatively fits TRBD1 or TRBD2 (5 bases each). The CDR3 consists of 17 residues. Trimming cost V 8 bases and J 0 bases, with 19 bases left between them. Germline CDR1 and CDR2: LNHDA and SQIVND (reference sequence).

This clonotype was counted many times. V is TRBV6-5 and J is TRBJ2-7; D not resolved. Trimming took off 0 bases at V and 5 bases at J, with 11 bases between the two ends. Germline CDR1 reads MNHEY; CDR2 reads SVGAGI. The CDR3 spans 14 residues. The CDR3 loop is CASSYSLGSDEQYF. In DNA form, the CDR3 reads TGTGCCAGCAGTTACTCTCTGGGTTCGGACGAGCAGTACTTC.

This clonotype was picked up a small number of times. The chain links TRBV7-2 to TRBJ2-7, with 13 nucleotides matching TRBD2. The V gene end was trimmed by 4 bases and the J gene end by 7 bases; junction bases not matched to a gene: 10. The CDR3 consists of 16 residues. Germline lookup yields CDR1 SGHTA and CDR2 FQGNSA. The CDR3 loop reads CASSSSPTSGRGEQYF. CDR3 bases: TGTGCCAGCAGCTCAAGTCCCACTAGCGGGAGGGGTGAGCAGTACTTC.

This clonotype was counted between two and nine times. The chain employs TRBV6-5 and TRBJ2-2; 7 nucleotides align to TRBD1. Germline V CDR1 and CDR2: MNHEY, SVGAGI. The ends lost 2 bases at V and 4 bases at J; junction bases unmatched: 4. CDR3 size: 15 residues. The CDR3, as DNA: TGTGCCAGCAGTTACGGGACAGCTCTCACCGGGGAGCTGTTTTTT. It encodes CASSYGTALTGELFF.

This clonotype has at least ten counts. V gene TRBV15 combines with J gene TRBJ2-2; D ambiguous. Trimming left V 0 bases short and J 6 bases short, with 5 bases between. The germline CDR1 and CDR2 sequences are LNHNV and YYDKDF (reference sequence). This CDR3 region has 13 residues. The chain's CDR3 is CATSRDLAGELFF. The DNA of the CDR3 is TGTGCCACCAGCAGAGATCTAGCCGGGGAGCTGTTTTTT. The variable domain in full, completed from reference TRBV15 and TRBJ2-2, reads DAMVIQNPRYQVTQFGKPVTLSCSQTLNHNVMYWYQQKSSQAPKLLFHYYDKDFNNEADTPDNFQSRRPNTSFCFLDIRSPGLGDTAMYLCATSRDLAGELFFGEGSRLTVL.

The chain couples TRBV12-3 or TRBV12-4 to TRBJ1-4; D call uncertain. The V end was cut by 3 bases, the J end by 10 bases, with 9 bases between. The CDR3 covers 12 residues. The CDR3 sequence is CASSFGSGKLFF. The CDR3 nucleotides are TGTGCCAGCAGTTTTGGCTCTGGAAAACTGTTTTTT.

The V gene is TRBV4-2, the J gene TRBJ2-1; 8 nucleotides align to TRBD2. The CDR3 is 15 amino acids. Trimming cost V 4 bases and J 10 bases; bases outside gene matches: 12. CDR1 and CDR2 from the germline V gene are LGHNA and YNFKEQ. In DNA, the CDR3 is TGTGCCAGCAGCCCCCGAGGGGCGGGAGGTTCCGAGCAGTTCTTC. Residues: CASSPRGAGGSEQFF.

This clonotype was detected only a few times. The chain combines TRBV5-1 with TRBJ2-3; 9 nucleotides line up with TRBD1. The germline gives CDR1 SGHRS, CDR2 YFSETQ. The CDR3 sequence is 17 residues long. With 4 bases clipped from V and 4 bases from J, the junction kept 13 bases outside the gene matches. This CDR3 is CASSHAPGQGSADTQYF. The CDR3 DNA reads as TGCGCCAGCAGCCACGCGCCGGGACAGGGTAGCGCAGATACGCAGTATTTT.

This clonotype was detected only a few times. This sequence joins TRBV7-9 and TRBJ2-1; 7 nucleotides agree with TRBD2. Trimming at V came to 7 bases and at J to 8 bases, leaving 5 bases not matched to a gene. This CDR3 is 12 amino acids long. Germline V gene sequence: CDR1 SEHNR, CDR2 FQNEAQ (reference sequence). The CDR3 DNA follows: TGTGCCAGCAACACCCTAGCGGATGAGCAGTTCTTC. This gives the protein CASNTLADEQFF.